The T cell receptor (beta chain) under discussion was sequenced for a study of early T cells in non-severe SARS-CoV-2 infection. Background on the study: Sequencing was performed on bulk RNA from unsorted whole blood, leaving chains unpaired.

Individual cDNA molecules received unique molecular identifiers during library preparation. TCRdb re-called the 5' RACE reads with MiXCR, one entry per CDR3 protein. The table records roughly 120,000 distinct CDR3 sequences, under 15% of them present only once. Regarding the study as a whole: VDJdb matches were skewed toward anti-spike CD8 T cell responses.

The CDR3 has 15 residues. Germline CDR1 MNHNY, CDR2 SVGAGI (reference sequence). Trimming pared 2 bases from V and 2 bases from J, leaving 13 bases between. This clonotype was observed a handful of times. The target antigen is unknown. The V and J genes are TRBV6-6 and TRBJ2-7; TRBD2 is a possible D gene (7 bases). This receptor was obtained from an adult who was a healthcare worker with PCR-confirmed SARS-CoV-2 infection or an uninfected control (not recorded which). Specimen: whole blood. CDR3 DNA: TGTGCCAGCAGTTACGAGGGGGGGAAGGCCTACGAGCAGTACTTC. Encoded protein: CASSYEGGKAYEQYF.